This T cell receptor beta chain derives from a study of regulatory T cells in long-lasting Graves disease. Study observations and caveats: With some 2,800 shared public clonotypes, persistent patients exceeded new patients, who shared roughly 920.

As to time point: newly diagnosed GD, antithyroid drugs for less than 3 months. With RNA extracted from PBMCs as input, the TCR library was made. Patient provenance is recorded as an endocrinology department in Xi'an, China. Construction of the TCR beta libraries employed iRepertoire HTBI primers in conjunction with Arm-PCR of CDR3 regions. Under the authors' procedure: Spanning all samples, the identified segments comprised some 62 TRBV and around 15 TRBJ. TCRdb used MiXCR to reprocess the multiplex PCR reads, holding one entry per CDR3 protein. The V and J calls here are based on TCRdb, not the publication. The sample includes around 480,000 distinct CDR3 sequences, around 16% of them seen just once. Turning to this clonotype: The target antigen is unknown.

A further study also used this sample, focusing on T cells in Graves' hyperthyroidism and ophthalmopathy.

Sequenced material: peripheral blood mononuclear cells (PBMCs), taken at new diagnosis, from a patient treated with antithyroid drugs. This clonotype was obtained from a man in his forties or fifties with Graves disease.

The CDR3 DNA is TGTGCCATCAGGGCAGGGGGCGGGAACACTGAAGCTTTCTTT. This sequence encodes CAIRAGGGNTEAFF. The chain carries TRBV10-3 and TRBJ1-1; 8 bases match TRBD1. The germline V gene has CDR1 ENHRY and CDR2 SYGVKD. V shed 6 bases and J 1 base; nucleotides not matched to a gene: 4. The CDR3 contains 14 residues.